The 6 T cell receptor beta chains below all came from one sample that was sequenced in a study of blood T cell repertoires in COVID-19. Sequencing was performed with immunoSEQ multiplex PCR; in TCRdb, only in-frame clones are kept and a portion is missing. The table lists about 230,000 clones, 85% to 90% of them singletons. The specimen was peripheral blood. All receptors come from a middle-aged man with COVID-19, enrolled during active disease.

V gene TRBV5-1 combines with J gene TRBJ2-5; 8 nucleotides align to TRBD1. The CDR3 loop spans 16 amino acids. The trim removed 4 bases at V and 0 bases at J, leaving 8 bases unmatched. Looked up from germline, CDR1 is SGHRS and CDR2 is YFSETQ. CDR3 in amino acids: CASSRGTGLYQETQYF. CDR3 nucleotides: TGCGCCAGCAGCCGAGGGACAGGACTGTACCAAGAGACCCAGTACTTC.

The V gene is TRBV10-3, the J gene TRBJ1-6; 7 bases line up with TRBD1. V shed 10 bases, J shed 10 bases, and the junction held 10 bases outside the gene matches. The CDR3 loop spans 13 amino acids. Germline CDR1 reads ENHRY; CDR2 reads SYGVKD. The CDR3 protein is CATAPQGGSPLHF. The CDR3 DNA follows: TGTGCCACAGCGCCCCAGGGGGGATCACCCCTCCACTTT.

The rearrangement uses TRBV7-9 and TRBJ1-4; unclear D gene. This CDR3 is built from 14 residues. Germline V gene sequence: CDR1 SEHNR, CDR2 FQNEAQ (reference sequence). The germline V and J ends were trimmed by 0 bases and 4 bases, with 6 bases remaining between them. The CDR3 region has the DNA TGTGCCAGCAGCTTAGCCGGGGTTAATGAAAAACTGTTTTTT. Translation gives CASSLAGVNEKLFF.

The V and J genes are TRBV10-3 and TRBJ1-5; 7 bases are a match to TRBD1. The CDR3 runs to 14 residues. Per germline, CDR1 ENHRY and CDR2 SYGVKD. Trimming cost V 10 bases and J 4 bases; bases outside gene matches: 10. CDR3: CATMTGTSNQPQHF. The CDR3 nucleotides are TGTGCCACAATGACAGGGACCTCTAATCAGCCCCAGCATTTT.

This clone occurred once. V usage is TRBV20-1 and J usage is TRBJ2-1; the match to TRBD2 covers 13 bases. V gave up 3 bases and J gave up 8 bases; unmatched junction bases: 7. Germline V gives CDR1 DFQATT, CDR2 SNEGSKA (reference sequence). This CDR3 comprises 15 residues. CDR3 loop: CSASKLAGGRDEQFF. In DNA form, the CDR3 reads TGCAGTGCTAGTAAACTAGCGGGAGGGAGGGATGAGCAGTTCTTC.

The rearrangement links TRBV5-1 to TRBJ1-3, with 8 positions matching TRBD1. The CDR3 runs to 15 residues. The V segment lost 3 bases and the J segment 0 bases; nucleotides outside the gene matches: 2. CDR1 is SGHRS, CDR2 YFSETQ, per germline. Here the CDR3 DNA reads TGCGCCAGCAGCTCAACAGGGGGCTCTGGAAACACCATATATTTT. Amino acids: CASSSTGGSGNTIYF.